This T cell receptor (beta chain) was recovered during a study of Graves' ophthalmopathy and Graves' hyperthyroidism. Where ophthalmopathy was present, donors had moderate-to-severe activity, CAS ≥3, NOSPECS ≥4 and duration under 3 months. Lactation, pregnancy, uncontrolled infections and other autoimmune diseases were all grounds for excluding patients. This clonotype was detected a few times. Amplified material comprised TCR beta CDR3 regions derived from RNA transcripts. First-round RT-PCR relied on HTBI primers, and a second-round multiplex PCR came next. TCRdb recomputed calls from the multiplex PCR reads with MiXCR, one row per CDR3 protein. The sample has almost 750,000 distinct CDR3 sequences; roughly 41% are singletons. The junction had 8 bases not matched to a gene; V was cut back by 7 bases and J by 4 bases. CDR3 length: 14 amino acids. Per the germline V gene, CDR1 is MNHNY and CDR2 is SVGAGI (reference sequence).

The chain couples TRBV6-6 to TRBJ2-5, with TRBD1 matching 8 bases. The receptor's source is an adult man with Graves' ophthalmopathy. Sequenced material: peripheral blood. In DNA, the CDR3 is TGTGCCAGCAAGAACCAGGGGGCAGGAGAGACCCAGTACTTC. It translates to CASKNQGAGETQYF.